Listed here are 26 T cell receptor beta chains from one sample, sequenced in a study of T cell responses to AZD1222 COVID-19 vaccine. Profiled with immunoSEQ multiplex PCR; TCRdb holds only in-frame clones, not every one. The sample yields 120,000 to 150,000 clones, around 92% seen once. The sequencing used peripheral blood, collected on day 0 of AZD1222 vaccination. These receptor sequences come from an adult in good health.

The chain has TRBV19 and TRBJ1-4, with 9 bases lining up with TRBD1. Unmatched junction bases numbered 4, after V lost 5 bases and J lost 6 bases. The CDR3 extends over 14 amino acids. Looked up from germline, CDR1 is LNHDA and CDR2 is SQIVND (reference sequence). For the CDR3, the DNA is TGTGCCAGTAGTGTAACAGGGGGCGATGAAAAACTGTTTTTT. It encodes CASSVTGGDEKLFF.

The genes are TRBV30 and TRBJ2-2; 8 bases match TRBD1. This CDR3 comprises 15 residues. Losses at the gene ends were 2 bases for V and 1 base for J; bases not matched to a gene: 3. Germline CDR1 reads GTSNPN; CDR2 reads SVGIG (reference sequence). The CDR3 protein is CAWSFGTGNTGELFF. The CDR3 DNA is TGTGCCTGGAGTTTCGGGACAGGGAACACCGGGGAGCTGTTTTTT.

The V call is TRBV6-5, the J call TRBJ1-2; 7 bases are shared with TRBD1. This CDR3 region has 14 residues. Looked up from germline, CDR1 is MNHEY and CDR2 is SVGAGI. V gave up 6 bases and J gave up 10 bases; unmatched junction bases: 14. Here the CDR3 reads CASSPRTTGVHYTF. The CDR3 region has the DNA TGTGCCAGCAGCCCCAGGACCACAGGGGTTCACTACACCTTC.

CDR3: CASSQYGTGGLSTDTQYF. DNA for the CDR3: TGTGCCAGCAGCCAATACGGGACAGGGGGGCTTAGCACAGATACGCAGTATTTT. This sequence joins TRBV9 and TRBJ2-3; 11 positions match TRBD1. V lost 4 bases and J lost 0; bases outside the gene matches: 10. Germline loops: CDR1 SGDLS, CDR2 YYNGEE. The CDR3 consists of 18 residues.

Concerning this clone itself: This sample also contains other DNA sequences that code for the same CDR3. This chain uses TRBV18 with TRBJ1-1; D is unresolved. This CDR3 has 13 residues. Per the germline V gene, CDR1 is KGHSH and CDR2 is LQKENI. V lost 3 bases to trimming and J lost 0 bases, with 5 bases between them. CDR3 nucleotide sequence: TGTGCCAGCTCACCGGGTTTGAACACTGAAGCTTTCTTT. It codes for CASSPGLNTEAFF.

DNA of the CDR3: TGTGCCAGCAGTTTCGGTGCCGGGGAGCTGTTTTTT. Encoded protein: CASSFGAGELFF. This chain uses TRBV28 with TRBJ2-2; D not resolved. CDR1 is MDHEN, CDR2 SYDVKM, per germline. This CDR3 has 12 amino acids. Trimming removed 3 bases at V and 6 bases at J, with 5 bases between.

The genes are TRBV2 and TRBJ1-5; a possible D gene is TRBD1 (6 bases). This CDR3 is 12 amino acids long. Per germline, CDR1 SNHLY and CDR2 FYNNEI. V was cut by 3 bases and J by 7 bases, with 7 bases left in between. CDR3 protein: CASSDRGQPQHF. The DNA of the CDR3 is TGTGCCAGCAGTGACAGGGGACAGCCCCAGCATTTT.

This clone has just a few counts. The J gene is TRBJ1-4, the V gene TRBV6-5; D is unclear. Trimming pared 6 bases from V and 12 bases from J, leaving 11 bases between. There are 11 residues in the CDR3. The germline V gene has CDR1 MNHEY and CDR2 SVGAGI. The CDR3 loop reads CASSDGGELFF. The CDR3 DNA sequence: TGTGCCAGCAGCGACGGCGGGGAACTGTTTTTT.

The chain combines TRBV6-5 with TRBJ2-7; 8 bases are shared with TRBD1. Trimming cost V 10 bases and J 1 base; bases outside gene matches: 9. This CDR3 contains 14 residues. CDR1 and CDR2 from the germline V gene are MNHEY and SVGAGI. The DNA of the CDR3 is TGTGCCATCGACAAGGACAGGGCGTCCTACGAGCAGTACTTC. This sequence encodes CAIDKDRASYEQYF.

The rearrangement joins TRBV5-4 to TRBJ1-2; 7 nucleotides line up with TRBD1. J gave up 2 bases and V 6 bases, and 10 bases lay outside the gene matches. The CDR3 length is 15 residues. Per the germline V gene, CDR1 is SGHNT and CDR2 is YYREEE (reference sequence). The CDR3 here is CASTIAPTGNYGYTF. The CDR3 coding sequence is TGTGCCAGCACCATCGCCCCGACAGGGAACTATGGCTACACCTTC.

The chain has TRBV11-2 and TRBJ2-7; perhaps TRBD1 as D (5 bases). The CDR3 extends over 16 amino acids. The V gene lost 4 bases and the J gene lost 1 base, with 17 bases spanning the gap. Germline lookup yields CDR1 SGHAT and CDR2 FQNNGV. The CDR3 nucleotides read TGTGCCAGCAGCTCCCCGGGCCCCAAGGGGTCCTACGAGCAGTACTTC. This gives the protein CASSSPGPKGSYEQYF.

CDR3 DNA: TGTGCCAGCAACCGAGGGAAGACCCAGTACTTC. It encodes CASNRGKTQYF. The chain uses TRBV5-6 and TRBJ2-5; a weak D match, TRBD2 (5 bases). The CDR3 is 11 amino acids. CDR1 is SGHDT, CDR2 YYEEEE, per germline. The V end was cut by 6 bases, the J end by 6 bases, with 9 bases between.

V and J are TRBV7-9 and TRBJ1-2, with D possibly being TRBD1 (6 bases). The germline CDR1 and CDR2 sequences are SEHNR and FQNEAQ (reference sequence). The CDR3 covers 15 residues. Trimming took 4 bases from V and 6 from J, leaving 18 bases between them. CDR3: CASSSRTVKYHGYTF. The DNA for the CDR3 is TGTGCCAGCAGCTCCCGGACAGTCAAGTACCATGGCTACACCTTC.

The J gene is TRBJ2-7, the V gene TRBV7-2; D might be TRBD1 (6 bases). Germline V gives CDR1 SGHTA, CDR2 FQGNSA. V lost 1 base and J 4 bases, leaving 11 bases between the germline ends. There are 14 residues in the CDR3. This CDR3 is CASSLGDRWYEQYF. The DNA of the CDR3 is TGTGCCAGCAGCTTAGGAGACAGGTGGTACGAGCAGTACTTC.

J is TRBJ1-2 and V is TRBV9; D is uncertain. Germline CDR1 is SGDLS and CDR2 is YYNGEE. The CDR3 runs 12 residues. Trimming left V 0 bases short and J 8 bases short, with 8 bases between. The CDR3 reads CASSVEGQGYTF. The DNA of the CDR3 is TGTGCCAGCAGCGTAGAGGGTCAGGGCTACACCTTC. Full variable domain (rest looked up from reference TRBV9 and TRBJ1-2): DSGVTQTPKHLITATGQRVTLRCSPRSGDLSVYWYQQSLDQGLQFLIQYYNGEERAKGNILERFSAQQFPDLHSELNLSSLELGDSALYFCASSVEGQGYTFGSGTRLTVV.

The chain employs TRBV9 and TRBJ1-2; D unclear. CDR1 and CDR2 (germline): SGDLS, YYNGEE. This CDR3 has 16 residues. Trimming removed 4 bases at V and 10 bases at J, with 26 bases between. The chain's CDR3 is CASSLRPGRSLHYYTF. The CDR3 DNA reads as TGTGCCAGCAGCCTCCGTCCCGGACGGTCGCTCCACTACTACACCTTC.

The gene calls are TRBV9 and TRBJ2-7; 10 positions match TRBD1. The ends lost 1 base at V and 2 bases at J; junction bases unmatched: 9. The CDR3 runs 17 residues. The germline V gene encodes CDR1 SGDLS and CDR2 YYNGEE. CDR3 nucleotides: TGTGCCAGCAGCGTAACCGGGACAGGGGACTCTACCTACGAGCAGTACTTC. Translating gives CASSVTGTGDSTYEQYF. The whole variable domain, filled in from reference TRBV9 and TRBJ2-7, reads DSGVTQTPKHLITATGQRVTLRCSPRSGDLSVYWYQQSLDQGLQFLIQYYNGEERAKGNILERFSAQQFPDLHSELNLSSLELGDSALYFCASSVTGTGDSTYEQYFGPGTRLTVT.

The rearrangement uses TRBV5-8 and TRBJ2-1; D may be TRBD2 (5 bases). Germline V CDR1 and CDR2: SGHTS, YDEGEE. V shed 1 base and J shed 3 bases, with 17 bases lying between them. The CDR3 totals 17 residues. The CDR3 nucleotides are TGTGCCAGCAGCTTGACGCGTTTGGCCGGGGTCTACAATGAGCAGTTCTTC. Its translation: CASSLTRLAGVYNEQFF.

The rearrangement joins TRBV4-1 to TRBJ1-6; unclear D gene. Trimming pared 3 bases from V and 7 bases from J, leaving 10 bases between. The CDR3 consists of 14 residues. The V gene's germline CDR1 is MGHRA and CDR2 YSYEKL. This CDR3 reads CASSQGWRNSPLHF. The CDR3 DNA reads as TGCGCCAGCAGCCAGGGATGGAGGAATTCACCCCTCCACTTT.

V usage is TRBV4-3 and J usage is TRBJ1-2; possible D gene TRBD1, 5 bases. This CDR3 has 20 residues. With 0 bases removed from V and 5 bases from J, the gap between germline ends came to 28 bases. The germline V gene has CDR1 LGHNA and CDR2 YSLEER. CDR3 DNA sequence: TGCGCCAGCAGCCAAGATGTTGAGGACGAGACATCCCGAGGGGAGTATGGCTACACCTTC. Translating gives CASSQDVEDETSRGEYGYTF.

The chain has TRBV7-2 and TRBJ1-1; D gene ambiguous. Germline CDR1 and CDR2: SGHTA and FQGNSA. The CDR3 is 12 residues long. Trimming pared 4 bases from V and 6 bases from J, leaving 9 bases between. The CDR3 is CASSWQVPEAFF. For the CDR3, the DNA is TGTGCCAGCAGCTGGCAGGTTCCTGAAGCTTTCTTT.

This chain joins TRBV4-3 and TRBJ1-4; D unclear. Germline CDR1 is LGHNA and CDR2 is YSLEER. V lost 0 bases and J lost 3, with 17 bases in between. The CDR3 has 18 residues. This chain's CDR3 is CASSQEDIMTRANEKLFF. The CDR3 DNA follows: TGCGCCAGCAGCCAAGAAGATATTATGACCCGGGCTAATGAAAAACTGTTTTTT.

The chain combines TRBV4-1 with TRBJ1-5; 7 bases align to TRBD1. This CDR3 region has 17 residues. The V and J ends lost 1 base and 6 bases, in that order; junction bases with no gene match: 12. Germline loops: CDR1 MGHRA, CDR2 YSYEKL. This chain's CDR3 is CASSQGFRQGVIQPQHF. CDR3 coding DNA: TGCGCCAGCAGCCAAGGGTTCCGACAGGGTGTAATTCAGCCCCAGCATTTT.

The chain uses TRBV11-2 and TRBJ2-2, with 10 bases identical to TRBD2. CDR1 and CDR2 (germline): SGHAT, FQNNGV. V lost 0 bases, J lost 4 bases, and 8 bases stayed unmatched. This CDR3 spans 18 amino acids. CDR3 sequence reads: CASSLEEREGLVTGELFF. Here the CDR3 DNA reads TGTGCCAGCAGCTTAGAAGAGCGGGAGGGCCTGGTCACCGGGGAGCTGTTTTTT.

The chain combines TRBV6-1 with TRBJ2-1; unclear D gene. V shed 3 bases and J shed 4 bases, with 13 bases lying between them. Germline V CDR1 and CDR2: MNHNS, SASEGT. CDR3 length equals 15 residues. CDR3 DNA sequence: TGTGCCAGCAGTGATTGGTCAGTTTTATACAATGAGCAGTTCTTC. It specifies CASSDWSVLYNEQFF.

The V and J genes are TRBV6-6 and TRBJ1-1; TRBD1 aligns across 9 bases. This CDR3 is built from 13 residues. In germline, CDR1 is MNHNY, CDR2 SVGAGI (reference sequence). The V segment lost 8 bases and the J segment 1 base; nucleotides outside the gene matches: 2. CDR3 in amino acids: CASLTGGNTEAFF. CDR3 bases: TGTGCCAGCCTGACAGGGGGGAACACTGAAGCTTTCTTT.